Sequencing of this T cell receptor (beta chain) was carried out in a study of cytomegalovirus exposure and HLA in healthy donors. It was with 60 Vbeta and 13 Jbeta primers that the PCR ran. The method was immunoSEQ multiplex PCR; TCRdb's version includes in-frame clones alone and lacks a portion of them. The sample yields some 140,000 clones, about 77% seen once. This clone came up a few times. Germline assignment: CDR1 KGHSH and CDR2 LQKENI. The germline V and J ends were trimmed by 4 bases and 0 bases, with 12 bases remaining between them. The CDR3 is made up of 15 amino acids. The chain couples TRBV18 to TRBJ1-2; D possibly corresponds to TRBD1 (5 bases). Sequenced sample: PBMCs. The receptor comes from a man aged 50-59 years in good health and CMV-seronegative. CDR3 protein: CASSQTDTANYGYTF. CDR3 nucleotides: TGTGCCAGCTCACAAACGGACACCGCTAACTATGGCTACACCTTC.